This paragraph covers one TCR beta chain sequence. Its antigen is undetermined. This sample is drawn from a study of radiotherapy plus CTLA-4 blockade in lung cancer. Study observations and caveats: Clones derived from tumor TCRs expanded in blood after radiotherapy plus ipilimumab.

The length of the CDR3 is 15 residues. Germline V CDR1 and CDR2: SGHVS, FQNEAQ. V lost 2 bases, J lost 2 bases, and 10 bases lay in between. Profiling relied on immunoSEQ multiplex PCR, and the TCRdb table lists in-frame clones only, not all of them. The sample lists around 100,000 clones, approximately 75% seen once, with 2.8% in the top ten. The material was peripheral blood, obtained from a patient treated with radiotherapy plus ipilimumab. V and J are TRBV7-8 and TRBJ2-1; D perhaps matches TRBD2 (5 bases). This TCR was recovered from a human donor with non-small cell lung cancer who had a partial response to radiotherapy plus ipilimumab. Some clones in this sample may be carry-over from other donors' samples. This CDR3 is CASSLRETAYNEQFF. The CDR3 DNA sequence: TGTGCCAGCAGCTTAAGGGAGACCGCCTACAATGAGCAGTTCTTC.